The 18 T cell receptor beta chains in this list originate from one sample, sequenced in a study of T cells in Graves' hyperthyroidism and ophthalmopathy. TCR beta CDR3 regions were amplified from RNA transcripts. The HTBI primer set drove a first-round RT-PCR of the TCR CDR3. Using its own MiXCR run on the multiplex PCR reads, TCRdb lists one record per CDR3 protein. The table includes 550,000 to 700,000 distinct CDR3 sequences, approximately 44% detected once. Sequenced sample: peripheral blood or thyroid tissue (not recorded which). The source is an adult woman with Graves' disease, either hyperthyroidism or ophthalmopathy (not recorded which).

The chain combines TRBV7-2 with TRBJ2-7; unclear D gene. V lost 5 bases and J 5 bases, leaving 19 bases between the germline ends. This CDR3 has 15 amino acids. Germline V lookup: CDR1 SGHTA, CDR2 FQGNSA. The CDR3 spells CASSVRGYRLDEQYF. CDR3 bases: TGTGCCAGCAGCGTGCGTGGATACCGACTGGACGAGCAGTACTTC.

This clonotype was observed many times. The V and J genes are TRBV12-3 or TRBV12-4 and TRBJ1-1, with 8 bases aligning to TRBD1. J gave up 5 bases and V 7 bases, and 12 bases lay outside the gene matches. The CDR3 spans 15 residues. The CDR3: CASKLDRGGPTEAFF. The CDR3, as DNA: TGTGCCAGCAAGCTCGACAGGGGTGGCCCTACTGAAGCTTTCTTT.

The CDR3 loop is CSARDRGQGTEAFF. The CDR3 DNA is TGCAGCGCCCGGGACAGGGGCCAGGGCACTGAAGCTTTCTTT. This chain uses TRBV29-1 with TRBJ1-1; 10 positions agree with TRBD1. The J segment lost 4 bases and the V segment lost 7 bases, leaving 9 bases of the junction unmatched. CDR1 and CDR2 from the germline V gene are SQVTM and ANQGSEA. CDR3 length equals 14 residues.

The rearrangement links TRBV5-6 to TRBJ1-1; 9 bases line up with TRBD1. Trimming removed 8 bases from V and 4 bases from J; junction bases left unmatched: 15. The CDR3 is 16 amino acids. CDR1 and CDR2 (germline): SGHDT, YYEEEE. CDR3 protein: CASSSSTGGIGTEAFF. The CDR3 DNA reads as TGTGCCAGTAGTTCCTCGACAGGGGGGATTGGCACTGAAGCTTTCTTT.

This clonotype was counted ten times or more. The CDR3 region is CASSSIAGAYTGELFF. In DNA, the CDR3 is TGTGCCAGCAGCTCCATAGCGGGAGCATACACCGGGGAGCTGTTTTTT. J is TRBJ2-2 and V is TRBV13; 9 bases line up with TRBD2. Unmatched junction bases numbered 6, after V lost 4 bases and J lost 3 bases. The CDR3 totals 16 residues. Per the germline V gene, CDR1 is PRHDT and CDR2 is FYEKMQ (reference sequence).

The sample holds one count of this clonotype. The chain uses TRBV30 and TRBJ2-7, with D possibly TRBD2 on 6 matching bases. Germline V gene lookup returns CDR1 GTSNPN and CDR2 SVGIG (reference sequence). This CDR3 region has 14 residues. Trimming stripped 0 bases from V and 5 bases from J, with 14 bases between. CDR3 nucleotide sequence: TGTGCCTGGAGTGTACTGTCCGGGAGAAACGAGCAGTACTTC. It codes for CAWSVLSGRNEQYF.

This clonotype has a single count. It may be a read error: a sequence one base away is much more abundant. The gene calls are TRBV9 and TRBJ1-5; no clear D. Germline values: CDR1 SGDLS, CDR2 YYNGEE. The CDR3 spans 16 residues. V was pared by 3 bases and J by 0 bases, with 13 bases between. In DNA, the CDR3 is TGTGCCAGCAGCGGCAGGCTCCTCTATAGCAATCAGCCCCAGCATTTT. Encoded protein: CASSGRLLYSNQPQHF.

CDR3 region: CASSATGGAQPQYF. In DNA form, the CDR3 reads TGTGCCAGCAGCGCTACAGGGGGCGCTCAGCCCCAGTACTTC. The chain recombines TRBV6-4 with TRBJ2-5; 9 positions match TRBD1. The germline V gene has CDR1 MRHNA and CDR2 SNTAGT. The CDR3 spans 14 residues. The trim removed 6 bases at V and 9 bases at J, leaving 11 bases unmatched.

Remarks on this clonotype: The conserved phenylalanine or tryptophan normally closing the CDR3 is absent here, so this likely arose from a read error. It is unclear where the CDR3 begins or ends on the DNA, so no DNA is shown, and the CDR3 is as TCRdb lists it. The V gene is TRBV24-1, the J gene TRBJ2-6. Germline-derived CDR1 and CDR2 are KGHDR and SFDVKD. The CDR3 is 9 residues long, ends included. The CDR3 here is CATSVGLTT.

This clonotype was counted only a few times. The chain employs TRBV7-3 and TRBJ2-2; TRBD1 agrees at 9 bases. Looked up from germline, CDR1 is SGHTA and CDR2 is FQGTGA. The CDR3 runs 16 residues. V was clipped by 5 bases and J by 4 bases; unmatched bases: 8. The CDR3 reads CASSPYGQGITGELFF. For the CDR3, the DNA is TGTGCCAGCAGCCCCTATGGACAGGGGATCACCGGGGAGCTGTTTTTT.

This clonotype has a count of ten or more. V is TRBV12-3 or TRBV12-4 and J is TRBJ2-5; 7 bases are a match to TRBD1. The CDR3 is made up of 17 amino acids. The V and J ends lost 3 bases and 4 bases, in that order; junction bases with no gene match: 14. The CDR3 sequence is CASSLRGQKGPGETQYF. The CDR3 nucleotides are TGTGCCAGCAGTTTGAGGGGACAGAAAGGACCAGGAGAGACCCAGTACTTC.

The V gene is TRBV20-1, the J gene TRBJ2-2; possible D gene TRBD1, 6 bases. There are 15 residues in the CDR3. Germline-derived CDR1 and CDR2 are DFQATT and SNEGSKA (reference sequence). V lost 3 bases and J lost 2, with 13 bases in between. The CDR3 DNA sequence: TGCAGTGCTAGCGATGCAGGGACAAACACCGGGGAGCTGTTTTTT. Amino acids: CSASDAGTNTGELFF.

This clonotype was seen repeatedly, ten times or more. V usage is TRBV19 and J usage is TRBJ1-5; a weak D match, TRBD1 (6 bases). Germline loops: CDR1 LNHDA, CDR2 SQIVND (reference sequence). There are 16 residues in the CDR3. V lost 3 bases, J lost 7 bases, and 19 bases lay in between. The CDR3 nucleotides are TGTGCCAGTAGTATGGTTCGGGGGGGGGCATGGCAGCCCCAGCATTTT. As protein: CASSMVRGGAWQPQHF.

V usage is TRBV20-1 and J usage is TRBJ1-1; 10 nucleotides line up with TRBD1. The CDR3 loop spans 15 amino acids. Germline V gives CDR1 DFQATT, CDR2 SNEGSKA (reference sequence). Trimming at V came to 3 bases and at J to 6 bases, leaving 10 bases not matched to a gene. CDR3 loop: CSASPGQGSMAEAFF. In DNA form, the CDR3 reads TGCAGTGCTAGCCCGGGACAGGGGAGTATGGCTGAAGCTTTCTTT.

This clonotype has ten or more counts. DNA for the CDR3: TGTGCCAGCAGACCCGGGACAGGGGGCTCTGGCTACACCTTC. It codes for CASRPGTGGSGYTF. J is TRBJ1-2 and V is TRBV7-9; 12 nucleotides align to TRBD1. Per the germline V gene, CDR1 is SEHNR and CDR2 is FQNEAQ (reference sequence). The CDR3 consists of 14 residues. J lost 7 bases, V lost 6 bases, and 6 bases had no gene match.

The chain combines TRBV15 with TRBJ2-1; D is undetermined. V shed 2 bases and J shed 8 bases, with 19 bases lying between them. CDR3 length: 16 residues. Germline-derived CDR1 and CDR2 are LNHNV and YYDKDF (reference sequence). The CDR3 region has the DNA TGTGCCACCAGCAGATCCGGCCGGGTATCGAGGCATGAGCAGTTCTTC. Residues: CATSRSGRVSRHEQFF.

This chain joins TRBV7-6 and TRBJ1-1; D is uncertain. Germline CDR1 and CDR2: SGHVS and FNYEAQ. The CDR3 has 14 residues. In DNA, the CDR3 is TGTGCTAGAGATCCCACGGCGGGGAACACTGAAGCTTTCTTT. Its protein is CARDPTAGNTEAFF. Based on the CDR3 plus reference TRBV7-6 and TRBJ1-1, the full variable domain is GAGVSQSPRYKVTKRGQDVALRCDPISGHVSLYWYRQALGQGPEFLTYFNYEAQQDKSGLPNDRFSAERPEGSISTLTIQRTEQRDSAMYRCARDPTAGNTEAFFGQGTRLTVV.

V usage is TRBV25-1 and J usage is TRBJ1-6; D may be TRBD1 (5 bases). The CDR3 length is 15 residues. Germline V lookup: CDR1 MGHDK, CDR2 SYGVNS. Deletions cut 6 bases from V and 7 bases from J, with 16 bases between. In nucleotides, the CDR3 is TGTGCCAGCAGCGAAGGATTGGGACTCAATTCACCCCTCCACTTT. It encodes CASSEGLGLNSPLHF.